This T cell receptor (beta chain) stems from a study of T cells after yellow fever vaccination (dated by TCRdb to the late 2010s). Looking at the study overall: The SMART-Seq v4 Ultra Low Input RNA kit was used to prepare libraries from fractions with low cell numbers. To follow T-cell clones before and after primary and booster YFV17D yellow fever vaccination, bulk TCR alpha and beta repertoires were sequenced over time. The cohort comprised two healthy male donors, one aged 18 to 30 and one aged 30 to 39 years. Blood samples were taken at several timepoints before and after primary and secondary immunization, and bulk PBMC replicates and cell subsets were isolated. Findings and caveats that apply to the study as a whole: Because only two donors were included in the study, the extent to which the findings can be generalized is limited. Computational filtering was needed because FACS-sorted repertoires could contain abundant contaminating clonotypes from the bulk population. After the booster, most clones that had expanded after primary vaccination were detected again (roughly 96% of CD4 and around nine tenths of CD8), suggesting broad maintenance of memory. Compared with the primary T-cell response, the secondary T-cell response was faster but weaker, reaching its peak on day 5 rather than on day 15. A small fraction of clonotypes showed up in both the CD4 and CD8 compartments, probably as a result of convergent recombination.

Sample treatment or condition, as interpreted from the label and publication: live attenuated yellow fever vaccine strain. At every blood-draw timepoint, two biological replicates of bulk PBMCs were collected. PBMCs were isolated from peripheral blood using a standard Ficoll-Paque protocol. RNA was extracted with TriZol from bulk PBMCs, CD4 and CD8 fractions, and dextramer-positive and dextramer-negative fractions. Reads for this sample came from an Illumina NovaSeq 6000. TCR cDNA was made using 5'RACE template switching, a step that added a universal primer site and unique molecular identifiers. cDNA synthesis was primed from both the TCR alpha and TCR beta constant segments. Library amplification used two PCR steps, and the second PCR step added sample barcodes and sequencing adapters. Libraries were sequenced on Illumina HiSeq 2500 (2x100 bp) or NovaSeq (2x150 bp). For the original study's pipeline: Demultiplexing of reads and collapsing into UMI consensus sequences were performed with MIGEC, and V(D)J alignment was carried out with MiXCR. Clonotypes responding to the vaccine were identified with edgeR on replicate PBMC samples, with the criteria of FDR below 0.01 and a log2 fold change above 5 up to day 15. Each bulk clonotype was labeled CD4 or CD8 based on which sequenced repertoire, CD4 or CD8, contained the clonotype at higher abundance. TCRdb ran its own pipeline on the public reads, namely fastp trimming at Q25 and MiXCR clone calling, and kept in-frame beta chains. Entries are consolidated by CDR3 protein sequence, retaining the most common genes and DNA. TCRdb, not the original authors, processed these V and J calls. The sample table records about 430,000 distinct CDR3 sequences; over 15% of these occur just once. The ten largest account for 15% to 20% of the sample.

V drops 2 bases and J drops 14 bases, leaving 20 bases in between. CDR1 and CDR2 (MNHNY, SVGAGI) derive from the germline V gene (reference sequence). The CDR3 contains 14 residues, cysteine and phenylalanine counted. Of the read, only the CDR3 DNA is kept; its 42 bases are in frame from base 1. For this clonotype: Its antigen has not been determined. Base qualities are not provided; no much larger clone lies one nucleotide away.

Sequencing was performed on PBMCs, taken before the yellow fever booster vaccination. The origin of this receptor is a man aged 18 to 30 who received the YFV17D yellow fever vaccine. This chain is built from TRBV6-6 and TRBJ2-3; a weak D assignment points to TRBD2 (5 bases agree). CDR3 loop: CASSYDGWRSGWYF. The nucleotide sequence is given as TGTGCCAGCAGTTACGACGGGTGGAGGTCGGGATGGTATTTT.